This T cell receptor (beta chain) stems from a study of PD-1 blockade in mismatch repair-deficient tumors. Whole-study context: Patients had over 10 mismatch repair-deficient cancer types, all previously treated and progressing.

PCR or immunohistochemistry showed mismatch repair deficiency in every enrolled patient. The TCR-sequenced patients were three responders to pembrolizumab. Note on this clone: Its cognate antigen is unknown.

This CDR3 is built from 16 residues. The V gene's germline CDR1 is SQVTM and CDR2 ANQGSEA. V was pared by 1 base and J by 1 base, with 15 bases between. Findings and limits, study-wide: Rapid post-treatment expansion, then contraction, generally preceding radiologic response, marked tumor-resident clones.

Generated by immunoSEQ multiplex PCR, the TCRdb table keeps only in-frame clones and is missing some. The table records 25,000 to 30,000 clones, about four fifths of them present only once. The sample in question was PBMCs, obtained before pembrolizumab treatment. This sequence originates from an adult with mismatch repair-deficient cancer. This chain links TRBV29-1 with TRBJ2-3; D possibly corresponds to TRBD2 (7 bases). The chain's CDR3 is CSVEGGGGLGTDTQYF. The DNA of the CDR3 is TGCAGCGTTGAAGGGGGGGGCGGCCTAGGCACAGATACGCAGTATTTT.